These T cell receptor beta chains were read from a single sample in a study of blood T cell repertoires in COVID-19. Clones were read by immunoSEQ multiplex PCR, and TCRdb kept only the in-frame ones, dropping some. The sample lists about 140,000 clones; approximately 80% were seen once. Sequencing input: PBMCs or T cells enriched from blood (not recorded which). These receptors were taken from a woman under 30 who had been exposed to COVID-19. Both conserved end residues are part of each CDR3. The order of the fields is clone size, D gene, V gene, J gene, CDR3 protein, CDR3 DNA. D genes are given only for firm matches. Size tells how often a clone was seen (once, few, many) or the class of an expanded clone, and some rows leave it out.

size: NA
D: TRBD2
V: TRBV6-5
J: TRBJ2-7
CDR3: CASSRLAGGPEGYF
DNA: TGTGCCAGCAGTAGACTAGCGGGAGGGCCAGAGGGGTACTTC

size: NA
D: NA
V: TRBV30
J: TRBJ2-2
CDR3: CAWSYGGANTGELFF
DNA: TGTGCCTGGAGTTATGGCGGAGCCAACACCGGGGAGCTGTTTTTT

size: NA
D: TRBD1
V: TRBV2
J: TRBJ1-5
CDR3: CASSFSSGTGGHQPQHF
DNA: TGTGCCAGCAGCTTTTCCTCCGGGACAGGGGGGCATCAGCCCCAGCATTTT

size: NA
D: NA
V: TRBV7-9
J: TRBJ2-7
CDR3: CASSLEGRSPTYEQYF
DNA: TGTGCCAGCAGCTTAGAAGGGAGGTCCCCGACCTACGAGCAGTACTTC

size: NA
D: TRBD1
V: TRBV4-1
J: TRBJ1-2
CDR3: CASSQAFRSGTGDYVPGGYTF
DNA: TGCGCCAGCAGCCAAGCTTTTCGGAGCGGGACAGGGGATTACGTCCCGGGAGGCTACACCTTC

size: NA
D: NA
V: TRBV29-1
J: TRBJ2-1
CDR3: CSVGGRGSYNEQFF
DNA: TGCAGCGTTGGGGGCAGGGGCTCCTACAATGAGCAGTTCTTC

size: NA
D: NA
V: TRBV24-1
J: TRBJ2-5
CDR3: CATSEGSLWTQYF
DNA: TGTGCCACCTCCGAGGGCAGCCTCTGGACCCAGTACTTC

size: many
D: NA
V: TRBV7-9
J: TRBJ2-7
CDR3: CASSVTTGTPDEQYF
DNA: TGTGCCAGCAGCGTCACAACAGGGACCCCCGACGAGCAGTACTTC

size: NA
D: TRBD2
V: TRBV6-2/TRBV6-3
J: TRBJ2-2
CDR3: CASSSPLGLGVHTGELFF
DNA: TGTGCCAGCAGTTCGCCCTTGGGACTAGGGGTTCACACCGGGGAGCTGTTTTTT

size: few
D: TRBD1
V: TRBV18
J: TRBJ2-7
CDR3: CASNSGTDNYEQYF
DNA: TGTGCCAGCAATTCCGGGACAGACAATTACGAGCAGTACTTC

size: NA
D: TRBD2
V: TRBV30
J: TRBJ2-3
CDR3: CAWNSGATDTQYF
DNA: TGTGCCTGGAATAGCGGGGCGACAGATACGCAGTATTTT

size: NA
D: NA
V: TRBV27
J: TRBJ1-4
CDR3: CASSRQAPTNEKLFF
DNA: TGTGCCAGCAGTAGACAGGCGCCAACTAATGAAAAACTGTTTTTT

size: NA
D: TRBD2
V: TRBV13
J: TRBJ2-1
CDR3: CASSPILTSGSWNEQFF
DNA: TGTGCCAGCAGCCCAATTCTGACTAGCGGGAGTTGGAATGAGCAGTTCTTC

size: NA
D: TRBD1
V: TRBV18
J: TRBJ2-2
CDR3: CASSQRGQGNGGELFF
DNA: TGTGCCAGCTCACAAAGGGGACAGGGGAACGGCGGGGAGCTGTTTTTT

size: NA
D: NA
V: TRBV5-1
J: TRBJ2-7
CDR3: CASSFGGGAVYEQYF
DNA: TGCGCCAGCAGCTTTGGAGGGGGGGCAGTCTACGAGCAGTACTTC

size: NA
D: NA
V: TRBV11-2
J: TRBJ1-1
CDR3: CASSLSGLFESSPEAFF
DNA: TGTGCCAGCAGCTTATCGGGGTTGTTCGAATCTTCTCCCGAAGCTTTCTTT

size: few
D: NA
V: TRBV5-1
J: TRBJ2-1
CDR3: CASSAGPVNEQFF
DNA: TGCGCCAGCAGCGCGGGGCCGGTGAATGAGCAGTTCTTC

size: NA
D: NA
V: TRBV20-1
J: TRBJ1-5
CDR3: CSASRQYSNQPQHF
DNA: TGCAGTGCTAGTCGACAGTATAGCAATCAGCCCCAGCATTTT

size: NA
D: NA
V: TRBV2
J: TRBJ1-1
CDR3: CASSAPGDGQRLLNTEAFF
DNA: TGTGCCAGCAGTGCTCCGGGGGATGGGCAGCGCTTACTAAACACTGAAGCTTTCTTT

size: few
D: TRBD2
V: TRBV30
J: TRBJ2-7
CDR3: CAWNGRVSYEQYF
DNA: TGTGCCTGGAATGGGAGGGTTTCCTACGAGCAGTACTTC